A single sample gave rise to the 5 T cell receptor beta chains below, sequenced in a study of T cells expressing NK-cell markers. TCRdb re-analyzed the 5' RACE reads; it lists each CDR3 protein once, without DNA. This repertoire comprises approximately 150,000 distinct CDR3 sequences; its ten largest clones make up about 18%. Sequencing input: blood T cells: a sorted CD56 or NKG2C T cell subset, CD4+ or CD8+ T cells, or bulk PBMC T cells (not recorded which). Receptor source: a woman between 18 and 70 years old in good health.

CDR3 sequence: CASSKRLAGGNNEQFF. V and J are TRBV7-6 and TRBJ2-1; checking the TCRdb D call of TRBD2 is not possible without DNA. The CDR3 sequence is 16 residues long. CDR1 and CDR2 from the germline V gene are SGHVS and FNYEAQ.

The chain employs TRBV4-2 and TRBJ1-6; the D gene TCRdb calls, TRBD1, cannot be checked with no DNA. The CDR3 is 18 residues long. Germline V gene data show CDR1 as LGHNA and CDR2 as YNFKEQ. CDR3 sequence: CASRWGPGQVFSNSPLHF.

This chain links TRBV7-8 with TRBJ1-5; TCRdb selects TRBD1, and the lack of DNA leaves this call unchecked. Germline V gene lookup returns CDR1 SGHVS and CDR2 FQNEAQ. This CDR3 is 17 amino acids long. CDR3: CASSLGSGNIGNQPQHF.

The rearrangement links TRBV5-1 to TRBJ2-6; TCRdb's assignment of TRBD1 cannot be checked, as there is no DNA. The CDR3 spans 18 residues. Germline V lookup: CDR1 SGHRS, CDR2 YFSETQ. The CDR3: CASSLSGQGAAKANVLTF.

The chain joins TRBV5-1 to TRBJ2-5; TCRdb lists TRBD2, though no DNA is available to test this call. Looked up from germline, CDR1 is SGHRS and CDR2 is YFSETQ. The CDR3 runs to 14 residues. The CDR3 sequence: CASSLGAGEETQYF.